Following are 26 T cell receptor beta chains from one sample sequenced in a study of T cell responses to AZD1222 COVID-19 vaccine. Data came from immunoSEQ multiplex PCR; TCRdb stores just in-frame clones and leaves some out. The table records 150,000 or so clones, around nine tenths of them present only once. The specimen comprised peripheral blood, sampled on day 0 of AZD1222 vaccination. These receptors were collected from an adult in good health.

The V call is TRBV6-6, the J call TRBJ1-6, with D hard to call. The CDR3 sequence is 17 residues long. Looked up from germline, CDR1 is MNHNY and CDR2 is SVGAGI (reference sequence). The germline V and J ends were trimmed by 5 bases and 9 bases, with 23 bases remaining between them. The CDR3 sequence is CASSPAGVPLTSSPLHF. The DNA for the CDR3 is TGTGCCAGCAGTCCCGCCGGGGTCCCTTTGACTAGTTCACCCCTCCACTTT.

V gene TRBV18 combines with J gene TRBJ2-2; 10 nucleotides align to TRBD2. The CDR3 is 21 amino acids. Germline assignment: CDR1 KGHSH and CDR2 LQKENI. The V and J ends lost 3 bases and 1 base, in that order; junction bases with no gene match: 17. CDR3: CASSPPLGGTSVLLNTGELFF. The CDR3 coding sequence is TGTGCCAGCTCACCGCCCCTAGGAGGGACTAGCGTTCTTTTGAACACCGGGGAGCTGTTTTTT. Complete variable domain (other parts from reference TRBV18 and TRBJ2-2): NAGVMQNPRHLVRRRGQEARLRCSPMKGHSHVYWYRQLPEEGLKFMVYLQKENIIDESGMPKERFSAEFPKEGPSILRIQQVVRGDSAAYFCASSPPLGGTSVLLNTGELFFGEGSRLTVL.

This clone has just a few counts. The genes are TRBV4-1 and TRBJ2-7; D remains ambiguous. The CDR3 spans 15 residues. Trimming took off 1 base at V and 5 bases at J, with 15 bases between the two ends. Germline-derived CDR1 and CDR2 are MGHRA and YSYEKL. The CDR3 reads CASSQGSGPKDEQYF. The CDR3 nucleotides are TGCGCCAGCAGCCAAGGTTCAGGACCCAAGGACGAGCAGTACTTC.

V and J are TRBV30 and TRBJ2-1; 7 positions agree with TRBD2. Trimming cost V 7 bases and J 13 bases; bases outside gene matches: 13. The CDR3 has 12 amino acids. Germline assignment: CDR1 GTSNPN and CDR2 SVGIG (reference sequence). As DNA, the CDR3 is TGTGCCTACTTTTACGGGGGGTCGGCTCAGTTCTTC. Translating gives CAYFYGGSAQFF.

The rearrangement uses TRBV19 and TRBJ2-2; TRBD1 is a possible D gene (5 bases). The CDR3 contains 15 residues. Germline-derived CDR1 and CDR2 are LNHDA and SQIVND (reference sequence). Trimming cost V 3 bases and J 1 base, with 9 bases left between them. The CDR3 loop is CASSMSTGNTGELFF. CDR3 in DNA: TGTGCCAGTAGTATGTCTACAGGGAACACCGGGGAGCTGTTTTTT. The whole variable domain, filled in from reference TRBV19 and TRBJ2-2, reads DGGITQSPKYLFRKEGQNVTLSCEQNLNHDAMYWYRQDPGQGLRLIYYSQIVNDFQKGDIAEGYSVSREKKESFPLTVTSAQKNPTAFYLCASSMSTGNTGELFFGEGSRLTVL.

V is TRBV27 and J is TRBJ2-7, with D uncertain. V lost 4 bases and J 0 bases, leaving 7 bases between the germline ends. The CDR3 extends over 13 amino acids. CDR1 is MNHEY and CDR2 is SMNVEV in the germline V gene (reference sequence). The CDR3 sequence: CASSSLSSYEQYF. The CDR3 region has the DNA TGTGCCAGCAGTTCCCTAAGCTCCTACGAGCAGTACTTC.

The chain links TRBV7-2 to TRBJ2-7; 8 bases line up with TRBD2. The CDR3 runs to 15 residues. J was trimmed by 0 bases and V by 5 bases; bases with no gene match: 6. Germline V gene sequence: CDR1 SGHTA, CDR2 FQGNSA. The CDR3 coding sequence is TGTGCCAGCAGCCCGCGGGGGGAGAGCTCCTACGAGCAGTACTTC. This gives the protein CASSPRGESSYEQYF. Full variable domain (rest looked up from reference TRBV7-2 and TRBJ2-7): GAGVSQSPSNKVTEKGKDVELRCDPISGHTALYWYRQSLGQGLEFLIYFQGNSAPDKSGLPSDRFSAERTGGSVSTLTIQRTQQEDSAVYLCASSPRGESSYEQYFGPGTRLTVT.

The chain carries TRBV29-1 and TRBJ1-1; 10 bases match TRBD1. The germline gives CDR1 SQVTM, CDR2 ANQGSEA. The J segment lost 1 base and the V segment lost 7 bases, leaving 6 bases of the junction unmatched. The CDR3 loop spans 14 amino acids. Here the CDR3 reads CSGVWTGGNTEAFF. The CDR3 DNA follows: TGCAGCGGCGTCTGGACAGGGGGGAACACTGAAGCTTTCTTT.

The chain recombines TRBV28 with TRBJ1-5; D ambiguous. The CDR3 covers 12 residues. The V and J ends lost 7 bases and 9 bases respectively, with 13 bases between them. Germline CDR1 reads MDHEN; CDR2 reads SYDVKM. The chain's CDR3 is CASTGGFAPQHF. The DNA for the CDR3 is TGTGCCAGCACCGGAGGGTTCGCGCCCCAGCATTTT.

The chain recombines TRBV5-1 with TRBJ2-1; no firm D call. The CDR3 runs 9 residues. The germline V gene encodes CDR1 SGHRS and CDR2 YFSETQ. The V end lost 5 bases, the J end lost 10 bases, and 4 bases lay between the germline ends. CDR3 sequence reads: CASRWEQFF. CDR3 sequence (DNA): TGCGCCAGCAGGTGGGAGCAGTTCTTC.

The rearrangement links TRBV9 to TRBJ2-1, with D perhaps being TRBD1 or TRBD2 (5 bases each). CDR3 length equals 15 residues. CDR1 is SGDLS, CDR2 YYNGEE, per germline. Trimming took 6 bases from V and 1 from J, leaving 14 bases between them. DNA of the CDR3: TGTGCCAGCACCGGACGGGGCGGTTCCTACAATGAGCAGTTCTTC. This encodes CASTGRGGSYNEQFF.

The V and J genes are TRBV28 and TRBJ1-5; 11 nucleotides align to TRBD1. CDR1 and CDR2 from the germline V gene are MDHEN and SYDVKM. Losses at the gene ends were 7 bases for V and 4 bases for J; bases not matched to a gene: 9. The CDR3 totals 16 residues. The CDR3 is CASKSGGTGGNQPQHF. The DNA of the CDR3 is TGTGCCAGCAAGTCAGGCGGGACAGGGGGGAATCAGCCCCAGCATTTT.

The V and J genes are TRBV7-9 and TRBJ1-4, with D unclear. Germline-derived CDR1 and CDR2 are SEHNR and FQNEAQ (reference sequence). The CDR3 loop spans 13 amino acids. V lost 1 base to trimming and J lost 8 bases, with 8 bases between them. The CDR3 DNA sequence: TGTGCCAGCAGCTTAGATTTGGGCGAAAAACTGTTTTTT. Amino acid sequence: CASSLDLGEKLFF. The full variable domain, completed using reference TRBV7-9 and TRBJ1-4, is DTGVSQNPRHKITKRGQNVTFRCDPISEHNRLYWYRQTLGQGPEFLTYFQNEAQLEKSRLLSDRFSAERPKGSFSTLEIQRTEQGDSAMYLCASSLDLGEKLFFGSGTQLSVL.

The J gene is TRBJ2-7, the V gene TRBV6-6; D is unclear. Germline values: CDR1 MNHNY, CDR2 SVGAGI (reference sequence). The V end lost 7 bases, the J end lost 3 bases, and 10 bases lay between the germline ends. CDR3 length: 12 residues. The CDR3 region is CASTDGNYEQYF. The CDR3 region has the DNA TGTGCCAGCACGGACGGAAACTACGAGCAGTACTTC.

The chain is built from TRBV18 and TRBJ2-1, with TRBD2 identical over 9 bases. CDR1 is KGHSH and CDR2 is LQKENI in the germline V gene. CDR3 length: 17 residues. Trimming took 2 bases from V and 8 from J; bases not matched to a gene: 13. The CDR3 sequence is CASSPTGGSGSVDEQFF. The CDR3 DNA reads as TGTGCCAGCTCACCAACCGGGGGTAGCGGGAGCGTAGATGAGCAGTTCTTC.

The V and J genes are TRBV30 and TRBJ1-5; no definite D call. The CDR3 runs to 13 residues. The germline V and J ends were trimmed by 0 bases and 5 bases, with 8 bases remaining between them. Germline lookup yields CDR1 GTSNPN and CDR2 SVGIG (reference sequence). CDR3 in DNA: TGTGCCTGGAGTGTACTGCGGGATCAGCCCCAGCATTTT. Translating gives CAWSVLRDQPQHF. The complete variable domain, with remaining parts taken from reference TRBV30 and TRBJ1-5, reads SQTIHQWPATLVQPVGSPLSLECTVEGTSNPNLYWYRQAAGRGLQLLFYSVGIGQISSEVPQNLSASRPQDRQFILSSKKLLLSDSGFYLCAWSVLRDQPQHFGDGTRLSIL.

This chain connects TRBV7-3 to TRBJ2-1; D might be TRBD2 (5 bases). The CDR3 sequence is 14 residues long. In germline, CDR1 is SGHTA, CDR2 FQGTGA. Trimming removed 5 bases from V and 5 bases from J, with 13 bases in between. CDR3 bases: TGTGCCAGCAGCCTCAGCGGTGACCACAATGAGCAGTTCTTC. It is translated as CASSLSGDHNEQFF. The complete variable domain, with remaining parts taken from reference TRBV7-3 and TRBJ2-1, reads GAGVSQTPSNKVTEKGKYVELRCDPISGHTALYWYRQSLGQGPEFLIYFQGTGAADDSGLPNDRFFAVRPEGSVSTLKIQRTERGDSAVYLCASSLSGDHNEQFFGPGTRLTVL.

This clone was found a few times. The V gene is TRBV5-1, the J gene TRBJ1-3; maybe TRBD1 (6 bases). V was clipped by 5 bases and J by 0 bases, with 18 bases between them. CDR1 is SGHRS, CDR2 YFSETQ, per germline. The CDR3 extends over 17 amino acids. CDR3 sequence: CASSESGQLISGNTIYF. For the CDR3, the DNA is TGCGCCAGCAGTGAATCTGGACAGCTTATCTCTGGAAACACCATATATTTT.

The rearrangement uses TRBV25-1 and TRBJ1-1; D is perhaps TRBD1 (5 bases). The length of the CDR3 is 15 residues. V was shortened by 6 bases and J by 3 bases, with 17 bases between the two germline ends. Germline CDR1 and CDR2: MGHDK and SYGVNS. The CDR3 DNA reads as TGTGCCAGCAGGGTGGGGCGAGGATCGTACACTGAAGCTTTCTTT. It codes for CASRVGRGSYTEAFF. The full variable domain, with the rest looked up from reference TRBV25-1 and TRBJ1-1, is EADIYQTPRYLVIGTGKKITLECSQTMGHDKMYWYQQDPGMELHLIHYSYGVNSTEKGDLSSESTVSRIRTEHFPLTLESARPSHTSQYLCASRVGRGSYTEAFFGQGTRLTVV.

This chain links TRBV5-5 with TRBJ2-4; weak D call: TRBD1 (6 bases). This CDR3 has 15 residues. V was cut by 5 bases and J by 0 bases, with 12 bases left in between. Germline V lookup: CDR1 SGHKS, CDR2 YYEKEE (reference sequence). CDR3 nucleotides: TGTGCCAGCAGGCGGACAGAGCTAGCCAAAAACATTCAGTACTTC. Protein product: CASRRTELAKNIQYF. The variable domain in full, with the rest retrieved from reference TRBV5-5 and TRBJ2-4, is DAGVTQSPTHLIKTRGQQVTLRCSPISGHKSVSWYQQVLGQGPQFIFQYYEKEERGRGNFPDRFSARQFPNYSSELNVNALLLGDSALYLCASRRTELAKNIQYFGAGTRLSVL.

CDR3 in DNA: TGTGCCTGGAGTGTACGGGGGGGACGGGAAAAACTGTTTTTT. It is translated as CAWSVRGGREKLFF. V gene TRBV30 combines with J gene TRBJ1-4; D is perhaps TRBD1 (5 bases). CDR3 length: 14 residues. V was cut by 0 bases and J by 8 bases, with 13 bases left in between. Germline CDR1 reads GTSNPN; CDR2 reads SVGIG (reference sequence).

The genes are TRBV9 and TRBJ2-5, with TRBD1 matching over 9 bases. The V gene end was trimmed by 3 bases and the J gene end by 5 bases; junction bases not matched to a gene: 11. The germline CDR1 and CDR2 sequences are SGDLS and YYNGEE. This CDR3 comprises 16 residues. The CDR3 DNA reads as TGTGCCAGCAGCGCGGGAGGTGGACAGGGGCTCGAGACCCAGTACTTC. Protein product: CASSAGGGQGLETQYF.

V gene TRBV9 combines with J gene TRBJ2-7; 12 bases fit TRBD2. The CDR3 is 17 residues long. The ends lost 4 bases at V and 2 bases at J; junction bases unmatched: 10. The V gene's germline CDR1 is SGDLS and CDR2 YYNGEE. The CDR3 sequence is CASSLSTSGRRTYEQYF. The CDR3 DNA reads as TGTGCCAGCAGCTTGTCGACTAGCGGGAGAAGGACCTACGAGCAGTACTTC. Filled out from reference TRBV9 and TRBJ2-7, the complete variable domain reads DSGVTQTPKHLITATGQRVTLRCSPRSGDLSVYWYQQSLDQGLQFLIQYYNGEERAKGNILERFSAQQFPDLHSELNLSSLELGDSALYFCASSLSTSGRRTYEQYFGPGTRLTVT.

V is TRBV19 and J is TRBJ1-2, with D possibly matching TRBD1 (6 bases). CDR1 is LNHDA, CDR2 SQIVND, per germline (reference sequence). The CDR3 totals 14 residues. V was cut by 2 bases and J by 4 bases, with 11 bases left in between. CDR3 nucleotide sequence: TGTGCCAGTAGTATACAGGACAGAAGCTATGGCTACACCTTC. Protein sequence: CASSIQDRSYGYTF.

The chain is built from TRBV5-5 and TRBJ1-6; TRBD1 is a possible D gene (6 bases). The CDR3 is made up of 15 amino acids. V lost 5 bases and J lost 8, with 17 bases in between. Germline CDR1 reads SGHKS; CDR2 reads YYEKEE (reference sequence). The CDR3 bases are TGTGCCAGCAGATTTGGGGGGCGTATTGATTCACCCCTCCACTTT. Residues: CASRFGGRIDSPLHF.

The chain carries TRBV5-4 and TRBJ2-4; unclear D gene. Germline assignment: CDR1 SGHNT and CDR2 YYREEE (reference sequence). The V gene lost 1 base and the J gene lost 0 bases, with 11 bases spanning the gap. The CDR3 contains 16 residues. CDR3 residues: CASSLISDLAKNIQYF. Written as DNA, the CDR3 is TGTGCCAGCAGCTTGATCAGCGATCTAGCCAAAAACATTCAGTACTTC.